The 31 T cell receptor beta chains reported below all come from one sample, sequenced in a study of T-cell reconstitution after alpha-beta-depleted transplantation in children. Unique molecular identifiers were used to barcode this TCRbeta library. TCRdb independently ran MiXCR on the PCR reads; one entry per CDR3 protein. The repertoire holds some 290,000 distinct CDR3 sequences, over 8% seen once, with roughly a tenth in the top ten. Source: PBMCs from the stem cell graft donor, taken from the stem cell graft. All receptors come from a human donor who donated a stem cell graft to a child with SCID.

In its sample, this clonotype was seen many times. The chain has TRBV18 and TRBJ2-4; D is tentatively TRBD1 or TRBD2 (5 bases each). Looked up from germline, CDR1 is KGHSH and CDR2 is LQKENI. The CDR3 contains 15 residues. V gave up 4 bases and J gave up 0 bases, with 10 bases separating them. In nucleotides, the CDR3 is TGTGCCAGCTCACTCGAGGGGCGAGCCAAAAACATTCAGTACTTC. Protein sequence: CASSLEGRAKNIQYF.

V gene TRBV20-1 combines with J gene TRBJ2-3, with a weak D call TRBD2 (6 bases). Germline V lookup: CDR1 DFQATT, CDR2 SNEGSKA (reference sequence). The length of the CDR3 is 16 residues. Trimming left V 0 bases short and J 3 bases short, with 16 bases between. DNA for the CDR3: TGCAGTGCTAGAGATGGCGGGATCTGGGGTACAGATACGCAGTATTTT. Its translation: CSARDGGIWGTDTQYF.

The chain carries TRBV5-4 and TRBJ2-7, with TRBD1 matching over 8 bases. CDR1 is SGHNT, CDR2 YYREEE, per germline (reference sequence). The junction had 10 bases not matched to a gene; V was cut back by 0 bases and J by 5 bases. This CDR3 region has 16 residues. DNA of the CDR3: TGTGCCAGCAGCTTGGTTCCGTCGGACAGGGTCGACGAGCAGTACTTC. It yields the protein CASSLVPSDRVDEQYF.

Many counts were recorded for this clonotype. This rearrangement joins TRBV3-1 to TRBJ1-2, with a tentative D call TRBD1 (5 bases). The CDR3 spans 14 residues. Trimming cost V 5 bases and J 3 bases, with 13 bases left between them. Germline CDR1 is LGHDT and CDR2 is YNNKEL (reference sequence). The CDR3 sequence is CASSAAGRDYGYTF. The CDR3, as DNA: TGTGCCAGCAGCGCCGCAGGCAGGGACTATGGCTACACCTTC.

The chain uses TRBV29-1 and TRBJ2-5; D may be TRBD2 (5 bases). The length of the CDR3 is 13 residues. V lost 0 bases, J lost 5 bases, and 10 bases lay in between. Germline values: CDR1 SQVTM, CDR2 ANQGSEA. CDR3 DNA: TGCAGCGTTGAAGATAGGGCTAGCGAGACCCAGTACTTC. Translation gives CSVEDRASETQYF.

The chain combines TRBV6-1 with TRBJ2-2; D is ambiguous. V was pared by 5 bases and J by 3 bases, with 13 bases between. The length of the CDR3 is 15 residues. Germline V gene data show CDR1 as MNHNS and CDR2 as SASEGT. CDR3 nucleotide sequence: TGTGCCAGCAGTACCGCCGGCGCGTACACCGGGGAGCTGTTTTTT. It codes for CASSTAGAYTGELFF.

Ten or more counts support this clonotype. The chain employs TRBV9 and TRBJ1-5; D uncertain. V gave up 4 bases and J gave up 0 bases, with 11 bases separating them. This CDR3 region has 15 residues. Germline CDR1 SGDLS, CDR2 YYNGEE. The CDR3 DNA sequence: TGTGCCAGCAGCCCTGGGGAGTATAGCAATCAGCCCCAGCATTTT. Translation gives CASSPGEYSNQPQHF.

This clonotype showed up just a few times. The chain has TRBV6-1 and TRBJ2-2, with D perhaps matching TRBD1 (6 bases). V lost 1 base to trimming and J lost 5 bases, with 8 bases between them. The germline gives CDR1 MNHNS, CDR2 SASEGT. CDR3 size: 14 residues. The CDR3 bases are TGTGCCAGCAGTGAAGGACAGGAAACCGGGGAGCTGTTTTTT. This sequence encodes CASSEGQETGELFF.

J is TRBJ1-1 and V is TRBV3-1, with TRBD1 matching over 8 bases. The CDR3 is 15 amino acids. CDR1 LGHDT and CDR2 YNNKEL come from the germline V gene (reference sequence). V lost 1 base to trimming and J lost 10 bases; unmatched junction nucleotides: 11. The CDR3: CASSQGDRSFRIAFF. In DNA form, the CDR3 reads TGTGCCAGCAGCCAAGGGGACAGGAGCTTCAGGATAGCTTTCTTT. The variable domain in full, with the rest retrieved from reference TRBV3-1 and TRBJ1-1, is DTAVSQTPKYLVTQMGNDKSIKCEQNLGHDTMYWYKQDSKKFLKIMFSYNNKELIINETVPNRFSPKSPDKAHLNLHINSLELGDSAVYFCASSQGDRSFRIAFFGQGTRLTVV.

The rearrangement joins TRBV29-1 to TRBJ2-7; D is possibly TRBD1 (6 bases). Germline V gene data show CDR1 as SQVTM and CDR2 as ANQGSEA. The CDR3 covers 12 residues. The V gene lost 4 bases and the J gene lost 2 bases, with 9 bases spanning the gap. Written as DNA, the CDR3 is TGCAGCGTTGGGGACACGGCCTACGAGCAGTACTTC. Residues: CSVGDTAYEQYF.

This clonotype was recorded many times. The CDR3 DNA is TGCGCCAGCAGCTTGGTTGGTAGCGGGGACTACAATGAGCAGTTCTTC. This translates into CASSLVGSGDYNEQFF. The rearrangement uses TRBV5-1 and TRBJ2-1; 8 bases map to TRBD2. Looked up from germline, CDR1 is SGHRS and CDR2 is YFSETQ. V was pared by 0 bases and J by 3 bases, with 5 bases of the junction left unmatched. CDR3 length: 16 residues.

V is TRBV7-9 and J is TRBJ1-1; D is unclear. The CDR3 has 14 amino acids. Germline assignment: CDR1 SEHNR and CDR2 FQNEAQ (reference sequence). Trimming took 2 bases from V and 1 from J, leaving 8 bases between them. This CDR3 is CASSLYSGNTEAFF. Written as DNA, the CDR3 is TGTGCCAGCAGCTTATATTCAGGGAACACTGAAGCTTTCTTT.

The gene calls are TRBV5-1 and TRBJ2-1, with 13 bases fitting TRBD2. Losses at the gene ends were 3 bases for V and 10 bases for J; bases not matched to a gene: 7. The CDR3 is made up of 15 amino acids. CDR1 and CDR2 from the germline V gene are SGHRS and YFSETQ. Here the CDR3 reads CASSSGLAGAPEQFF. The DNA of the CDR3 is TGCGCCAGCAGCTCCGGACTAGCGGGGGCCCCAGAGCAGTTCTTC.

The sample holds many counts of this clonotype. The rearrangement uses TRBV5-1 and TRBJ2-1, with D possibly TRBD1 on 5 matching bases. This CDR3 is 11 amino acids long. Germline assignment: CDR1 SGHRS and CDR2 YFSETQ. V lost 2 bases and J 10 bases, leaving 7 bases between the germline ends. In nucleotides, the CDR3 is TGCGCCAGCAGCTTACAGGAGGAGCAGTTCTTC. Its protein product is CASSLQEEQFF.

This chain connects TRBV7-3 to TRBJ2-5; D remains unclear. This CDR3 is built from 13 residues. Trimming left V 1 base short and J 1 base short, with 4 bases between. The V gene's germline CDR1 is SGHTA and CDR2 FQGTGA. CDR3 in amino acids: CASSLIVQETQYF. In DNA form, the CDR3 reads TGTGCCAGCAGCTTAATAGTCCAAGAGACCCAGTACTTC.

The gene calls are TRBV12-3 or TRBV12-4 and TRBJ2-1; D gene uncertain. Trimming took 7 bases from V and 1 from J, leaving 14 bases between them. The CDR3 loop spans 15 amino acids. CDR3 DNA sequence: TGTGCCAGCACCCCCGCCCCAAAATCCTACAATGAGCAGTTCTTC. This translates into CASTPAPKSYNEQFF.

The chain recombines TRBV10-3 with TRBJ2-7, with 8 bases that match TRBD2. The CDR3 consists of 13 residues. Germline V gives CDR1 ENHRY, CDR2 SYGVKD. The trim removed 7 bases at V and 4 bases at J, leaving 6 bases unmatched. CDR3 protein: CAITDTSGYEQYF. CDR3 nucleotides: TGTGCCATCACGGATACTAGCGGTTACGAGCAGTACTTC.

V is TRBV7-9 and J is TRBJ2-1; 9 bases match TRBD2. V lost 6 bases to trimming and J lost 7 bases; unmatched junction nucleotides: 10. Germline assignment: CDR1 SEHNR and CDR2 FQNEAQ (reference sequence). The CDR3 runs 15 residues. CDR3 DNA sequence: TGTGCCAGCAGGTGGGCGGGGGGGCCTATGAATGAGCAGTTCTTC. Protein product: CASRWAGGPMNEQFF.

This clonotype was counted many times. The chain links TRBV9 to TRBJ1-1, with 7 positions matching TRBD1. The trim removed 2 bases at V and 1 base at J, leaving 2 bases unmatched. Germline V lookup: CDR1 SGDLS, CDR2 YYNGEE. This CDR3 spans 14 amino acids. CDR3 sequence reads: CASSVWDRNTEAFF. CDR3 in DNA: TGTGCCAGCAGCGTCTGGGACAGGAACACTGAAGCTTTCTTT.

The V and J genes are TRBV5-1 and TRBJ2-7, with TRBD1 as a possible D gene (7 bases). Per germline, CDR1 SGHRS and CDR2 YFSETQ. The CDR3 extends over 15 amino acids. Trimming shortened V by 1 base and J by 3 bases, and 14 bases separated the two germline ends. CDR3 bases: TGCGCCAGCAGCTTGCGGGCGCAGGGGGGCTACGAGCAGTACTTC. This translates into CASSLRAQGGYEQYF. Supplemented by reference TRBV5-1 and TRBJ2-7, the full variable domain reads KAGVTQTPRYLIKTRGQQVTLSCSPISGHRSVSWYQQTPGQGLQFLFEYFSETQRNKGNFPGRFSGRQFSNSRSEMNVSTLELGDSALYLCASSLRAQGGYEQYFGPGTRLTVT.

This chain uses TRBV7-6 with TRBJ2-7; TRBD1 is a possible D gene (6 bases). This CDR3 has 14 residues. With 5 bases removed from V and 3 bases from J, the gap between germline ends came to 14 bases. Germline-derived CDR1 and CDR2 are SGHVS and FNYEAQ. The CDR3 DNA sequence: TGTGCCAGCAGCCGGGACATTGGATTCTACGAGCAGTACTTC. This sequence encodes CASSRDIGFYEQYF.

The chain links TRBV6-1 to TRBJ1-4, with D possibly being TRBD1 (5 bases). Germline V gives CDR1 MNHNS, CDR2 SASEGT. The CDR3 contains 17 residues. The V end lost 2 bases, the J end lost 8 bases, and 21 bases lay between the germline ends. The chain's CDR3 is CASSEWALGVDGEKLFF. The CDR3 region has the DNA TGTGCCAGCAGTGAATGGGCTCTGGGGGTGGACGGGGAAAAACTGTTTTTT.

This clonotype was counted between two and nine times. This sequence joins TRBV5-4 and TRBJ2-5; D unresolved. The CDR3 is 13 residues long. The germline V and J ends were trimmed by 4 bases and 5 bases, with 12 bases remaining between them. Germline CDR1 SGHNT, CDR2 YYREEE (reference sequence). CDR3 DNA: TGTGCCAGCAGCCCTGGATCGGGTGAGACCCAGTACTTC. Protein sequence: CASSPGSGETQYF.

This clonotype showed up just a few times. This chain joins TRBV7-2 and TRBJ1-2, with a tentative D call TRBD1 (5 bases). The germline V and J ends were trimmed by 5 bases and 4 bases, with 11 bases remaining between them. CDR1 SGHTA and CDR2 FQGNSA come from the germline V gene. The CDR3 sequence is 13 residues long. The CDR3 region has the DNA TGTGCCAGCAGCCTCAAGGGGATCTATGGCTACACCTTC. This sequence encodes CASSLKGIYGYTF.

This clonotype was seen repeatedly, ten times or more. The rearrangement uses TRBV27 and TRBJ2-3, with 10 bases aligning to TRBD2. Germline values: CDR1 MNHEY, CDR2 SMNVEV (reference sequence). The V gene end was trimmed by 1 base and the J gene end by 3 bases; junction bases not matched to a gene: 7. CDR3 length: 17 residues. The CDR3 here is CASSLFSGGASTDTQYF. CDR3 coding DNA: TGTGCCAGCAGTTTATTCAGCGGGGGGGCCTCTACAGATACGCAGTATTTT.

This clonotype occurred a few times. The V and J genes are TRBV5-6 and TRBJ2-7; TRBD1 matches at 10 bases. This CDR3 has 16 residues. Germline V lookup: CDR1 SGHDT, CDR2 YYEEEE. The ends lost 4 bases at V and 5 bases at J; junction bases unmatched: 12. The CDR3 reads CASSKLLDRGLDEQYF. The CDR3, as DNA: TGTGCCAGCAGCAAGCTACTGGACAGGGGGTTGGACGAGCAGTACTTC.

The rearrangement uses TRBV11-2 and TRBJ2-3, with a tentative D call TRBD1 (6 bases). Germline loops: CDR1 SGHAT, CDR2 FQNNGV. CDR3 size: 16 residues. Trimming removed 2 bases from V and 0 bases from J, with 12 bases in between. The CDR3 DNA reads as TGTGCCAGCAGCTTATATACGGGACAAAGCACAGATACGCAGTATTTT. As protein: CASSLYTGQSTDTQYF.

This chain joins TRBV20-1 and TRBJ2-3; 8 positions agree with TRBD1. CDR1 is DFQATT, CDR2 SNEGSKA, per germline (reference sequence). The CDR3 has 13 residues. After removal of 6 bases from V and 2 bases from J, the junction contained 4 bases not matched to a gene. The CDR3 region has the DNA TGCAGTGCCGGACAGGGCGCCACAGATACGCAGTATTTT. This translates into CSAGQGATDTQYF.

This clonotype was detected many times. V gene TRBV6-5 combines with J gene TRBJ2-5, with TRBD1 matching 7 bases. The V and J ends lost 6 bases and 2 bases, in that order; junction bases with no gene match: 9. The length of the CDR3 is 15 residues. Germline V CDR1 and CDR2: MNHEY, SVGAGI. The CDR3 DNA sequence: TGTGCCAGCAGCAATACCGGGACAGCACAAGAGACCCAGTACTTC. It codes for CASSNTGTAQETQYF.

In regard to this clonotype: Just one base apart from a much larger clone, this may be a read error. J is TRBJ2-3 and V is TRBV12-3 or TRBV12-4, with a possible D match to TRBD2 (6 bases). This CDR3 has 15 residues. The CDR3: CTSSFWRESTDTQYF. As DNA, the CDR3 is TGTACCAGCAGTTTCTGGAGGGAAAGCACAGATACGCAGTATTTT.

The V and J genes are TRBV20-1 and TRBJ2-1; 9 bases map to TRBD1. The V gene end was trimmed by 3 bases and the J gene end by 6 bases; junction bases not matched to a gene: 18. This CDR3 has 18 residues. In germline, CDR1 is DFQATT, CDR2 SNEGSKA (reference sequence). The CDR3 DNA reads TGCAGTGCTAGCGTACAGGGGGCGATCTTAGGGGGACCCAATGAGCAGTTCTTC. Protein sequence: CSASVQGAILGGPNEQFF.